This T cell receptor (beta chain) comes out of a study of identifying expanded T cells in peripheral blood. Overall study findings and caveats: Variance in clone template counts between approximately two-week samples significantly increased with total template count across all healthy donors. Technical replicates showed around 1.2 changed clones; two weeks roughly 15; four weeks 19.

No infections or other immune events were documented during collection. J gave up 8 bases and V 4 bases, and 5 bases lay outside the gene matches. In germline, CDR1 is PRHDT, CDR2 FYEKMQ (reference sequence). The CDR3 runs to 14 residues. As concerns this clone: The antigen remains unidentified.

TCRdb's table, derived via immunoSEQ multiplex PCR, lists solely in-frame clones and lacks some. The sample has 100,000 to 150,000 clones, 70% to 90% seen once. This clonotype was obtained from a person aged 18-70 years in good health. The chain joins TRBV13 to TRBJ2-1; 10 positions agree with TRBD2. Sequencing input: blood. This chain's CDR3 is CASSSSGRLDEQFF. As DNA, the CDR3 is TGTGCCAGCAGCTCTAGCGGGAGATTAGATGAGCAGTTCTTC. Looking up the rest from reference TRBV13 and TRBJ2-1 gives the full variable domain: AAGVIQSPRHLIKEKRETATLKCYPIPRHDTVYWYQQGPGQDPQFLISFYEKMQSDKGSIPDRFSAQQFSDYHSELNMSSLELGDSALYFCASSSSGRLDEQFFGPGTRLTVL.